The 19 T cell receptor beta chains below were found in one sample sequenced in a study of circulating and synovial CD4+ cells in juvenile arthritis. Sequencing used immunoSEQ multiplex PCR; TCRdb keeps in-frame clones, though not all of them. In the table there are over 30,000 clones, approximately 96% of which are singletons. Sequenced sample: CD4+ T cells from blood. These receptors all come from a human donor with juvenile idiopathic arthritis.

This clone was picked up one time. The rearrangement links TRBV18 to TRBJ2-7; TRBD1 agrees at 10 bases. Germline V gene data show CDR1 as KGHSH and CDR2 as LQKENI. Trimming at V came to 3 bases and at J to 2 bases, leaving 7 bases not matched to a gene. This CDR3 region has 16 residues. The CDR3 spells CASSPAGTGDAYEQYF. The CDR3 DNA follows: TGTGCCAGCTCACCCGCCGGGACAGGGGACGCCTACGAGCAGTACTTC.

The chain employs TRBV5-4 and TRBJ2-5, with D possibly being TRBD1 (5 bases). V was pared by 4 bases and J by 5 bases, with 12 bases between. This CDR3 spans 13 amino acids. Germline V lookup: CDR1 SGHNT, CDR2 YYREEE (reference sequence). The CDR3 protein is CASSLKGDETQYF. In DNA form, the CDR3 reads TGTGCCAGCAGCCTAAAAGGGGATGAGACCCAGTACTTC.

CDR3 region: CASSQDREFLANVLTF. DNA for the CDR3: TGCGCCAGCAGCCAAGATCGGGAATTTCTGGCCAACGTCCTGACTTTC. The chain has TRBV4-3 and TRBJ2-6; a possible D gene is TRBD2 (5 bases). The germline V gene has CDR1 LGHNA and CDR2 YSLEER. The CDR3 contains 16 residues. V was pared by 0 bases and J by 6 bases, with 12 bases between.

V and J are TRBV5-4 and TRBJ2-7, with 7 bases aligning to TRBD1. Germline CDR1 and CDR2: SGHNT and YYREEE (reference sequence). The CDR3 sequence is 14 residues long. After removal of 1 base from V and 4 bases from J, the junction contained 5 bases not matched to a gene. The CDR3 region is CASSLTGAAYEQYF. The CDR3 DNA sequence: TGTGCCAGCAGCTTGACAGGGGCAGCATACGAGCAGTACTTC.

A note on this clone: Other DNA sequences in the sample encode the same CDR3. The rearrangement uses TRBV5-1 and TRBJ1-6; 8 bases fit TRBD1. Germline CDR1 SGHRS, CDR2 YFSETQ. The CDR3 extends over 15 amino acids. Trimming cost V 0 bases and J 6 bases; bases outside gene matches: 2. In nucleotides, the CDR3 is TGCGCCAGCAGCTTGGGGACAGGGCTTAATTCACCCCTCCACTTT. It is translated as CASSLGTGLNSPLHF.

The chain uses TRBV5-1 and TRBJ2-1; 8 nucleotides line up with TRBD1. The length of the CDR3 is 16 residues. Germline V gene sequence: CDR1 SGHRS, CDR2 YFSETQ. The trim removed 2 bases at V and 8 bases at J, leaving 12 bases unmatched. The CDR3 nucleotides read TGCGCCAGCAGCTTTCGTACAGGGGGTTTATTGGATGAGCAGTTCTTC. Encoded protein: CASSFRTGGLLDEQFF.

This sequence joins TRBV5-4 and TRBJ1-5; TRBD1 matches at 9 bases. The CDR3 is 14 residues long. Per germline, CDR1 SGHNT and CDR2 YYREEE (reference sequence). With 9 bases clipped from V and 1 base from J, the junction kept 5 bases outside the gene matches. CDR3 coding DNA: TGTGCCACCGGACAGGGGACAAGCAATCAGCCCCAGCATTTT. Protein product: CATGQGTSNQPQHF.

The chain employs TRBV10-3 and TRBJ2-2; TRBD2 agrees at 8 bases. J lost 2 bases, V lost 6 bases, and 5 bases had no gene match. The CDR3 runs 15 residues. Germline CDR1 and CDR2: ENHRY and SYGVKD. The CDR3 region has the DNA TGTGCCATCAGCCTCGGGGGGGCCAACACCGGGGAGCTGTTTTTT. This encodes CAISLGGANTGELFF.

The rearrangement joins TRBV6-1 to TRBJ1-2, with D possibly matching TRBD1 (6 bases). V gave up 1 base and J gave up 5 bases, with 14 bases separating them. Germline CDR1 and CDR2: MNHNS and SASEGT. The CDR3 length is 15 residues. The CDR3 loop is CASSEGGGGGYGYTF. The CDR3 DNA is TGTGCCAGCAGTGAAGGGGGAGGGGGGGGGTATGGCTACACCTTC.

This clone was detected only once. The V call is TRBV10-3, the J call TRBJ2-4, with D possibly matching TRBD1 (6 bases). The CDR3 is made up of 16 amino acids. Germline CDR1 is ENHRY and CDR2 is SYGVKD. The V gene lost 6 bases and the J gene lost 0 bases, with 15 bases spanning the gap. The CDR3 reads CAISSTGQIAKNIQYF. CDR3 sequence (DNA): TGTGCCATCAGCTCAACAGGGCAGATAGCCAAAAACATTCAGTACTTC.

This rearrangement joins TRBV6-6 to TRBJ1-1, with D perhaps TRBD1 (6 bases). Trimming cost V 4 bases and J 1 base, with 16 bases left between them. The germline V gene encodes CDR1 MNHNY and CDR2 SVGAGI (reference sequence). The CDR3 is made up of 16 amino acids. The CDR3 loop reads CASSSTGRGTNTEAFF. CDR3 bases: TGTGCCAGCAGTTCCACAGGGAGGGGAACGAACACTGAAGCTTTCTTT.

The chain recombines TRBV10-3 with TRBJ1-2; perhaps TRBD1 as D (6 bases). This CDR3 has 15 amino acids. V shed 4 bases and J shed 2 bases, with 14 bases lying between them. Germline loops: CDR1 ENHRY, CDR2 SYGVKD. The CDR3 sequence: CAISAGGGANYGYTF. The DNA for the CDR3 is TGTGCCATCAGTGCCGGCGGGGGGGCAAACTATGGCTACACCTTC.

The CDR3 nucleotides read TGTGCCAGCAGTCTTACTAGCGGGGGCTACGAGCAGTACTTC. It specifies CASSLTSGGYEQYF. The rearrangement uses TRBV27 and TRBJ2-7; 11 nucleotides agree with TRBD2. The V and J ends lost 5 bases and 3 bases, in that order; junction bases with no gene match: 3. The germline V gene encodes CDR1 MNHEY and CDR2 SMNVEV (reference sequence). CDR3 length: 14 residues.

This clone was found a few times. The rearrangement uses TRBV19 and TRBJ2-2; D remains ambiguous. CDR1 LNHDA and CDR2 SQIVND come from the germline V gene (reference sequence). With 8 bases removed from V and 4 bases from J, the gap between germline ends came to 11 bases. The CDR3 spans 13 residues. CDR3 protein: CASLSSPTGELFF. The DNA of the CDR3 is TGTGCCAGTCTAAGTAGCCCCACCGGGGAGCTGTTTTTT.

In DNA form, the CDR3 reads TGTGCCAGCAGTGAACCGGGACAGGGTCTGTATGGCTACACCTTC. This codes for CASSEPGQGLYGYTF. The chain couples TRBV7-9 to TRBJ1-2, with 9 bases aligning to TRBD1. CDR1 and CDR2 (germline): SEHNR, FQNEAQ (reference sequence). V lost 6 bases and J lost 5; bases outside the gene matches: 10. CDR3 size: 15 residues.

V usage is TRBV15 and J usage is TRBJ1-2; D may be TRBD1 (6 bases). The germline CDR1 and CDR2 sequences are LNHNV and YYDKDF (reference sequence). V gave up 0 bases and J gave up 3 bases, with 8 bases separating them. There are 14 residues in the CDR3. CDR3 sequence reads: CATSREAGDYGYTF. DNA for the CDR3: TGTGCCACCAGCAGAGAAGCAGGGGACTATGGCTACACCTTC.

The rearrangement joins TRBV5-4 to TRBJ2-1; a weak D match, TRBD1 (6 bases). The V end was cut by 5 bases, the J end by 0 bases, with 18 bases between. From germline, CDR1 is SGHNT and CDR2 YYREEE (reference sequence). The length of the CDR3 is 17 residues. CDR3 nucleotides: TGTGCCAGCAGAAAAACCTGGACAGTTAGCTCCTACAATGAGCAGTTCTTC. Protein product: CASRKTWTVSSYNEQFF.

The genes are TRBV27 and TRBJ1-1, with 10 bases aligning to TRBD1. The CDR3 totals 17 residues. Germline trimming cut 3 bases from V and 2 bases from J; bases unmatched to any gene: 9. From germline, CDR1 is MNHEY and CDR2 SMNVEV (reference sequence). DNA of the CDR3: TGTGCCAGCAGTTTTAGGACAGGGGGGAGGGTTAACACTGAAGCTTTCTTT. Amino acids: CASSFRTGGRVNTEAFF.

The chain recombines TRBV7-2 with TRBJ1-1; 7 bases are a match to TRBD1. Germline CDR1 is SGHTA and CDR2 is FQGNSA. CDR3 size: 16 residues. V dropped 0 bases and J dropped 1; count of bases not matched to a gene: 5. The CDR3 loop reads CASSLAWTGRNTEAFF. CDR3 nucleotide sequence: TGTGCCAGCAGCTTAGCGTGGACAGGCCGGAACACTGAAGCTTTCTTT.